This TCR beta chain was found in a study of blood T cell repertoires in COVID-19. About the study: T cells, B-cell-depleted T cells, or PBMCs supplied cDNA or gDNA.

Original analysis: Counts of nucleated cells, estimated from reference gene primer amplification, were obtained. Some clones are missing from TCRdb's copy, which holds only in-frame ones; the method was immunoSEQ multiplex PCR. V, J and clone size reflect that table, while D and trimming were determined from the DNA. The sample holds approximately 130,000 clones; roughly 79% are singletons and the top ten take roughly 9.1%. The material sequenced was peripheral blood. The TCR comes from a woman aged 60-75 years with active or convalescent COVID-19.

This CDR3 is CASSNYRRGPYEQYV. CDR3 DNA: TGTGCCAGCAGCAATTACCGCAGGGGACCCTACGAGCAGTACGTC. The chain carries TRBV21-1 and TRBJ2-7; the DNA was not compared with TRBD1, the D call given in the table. TRBV21-1 has pseudogene status. This CDR3 is 15 amino acids long.